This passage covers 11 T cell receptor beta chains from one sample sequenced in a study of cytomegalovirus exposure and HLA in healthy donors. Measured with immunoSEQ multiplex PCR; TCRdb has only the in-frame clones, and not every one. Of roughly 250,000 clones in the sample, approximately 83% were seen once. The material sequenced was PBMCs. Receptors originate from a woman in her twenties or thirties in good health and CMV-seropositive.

CDR3 in DNA: TGTGCCAGCAGCCCCCAAGCGGGAAGCTACAATGAGCAGTTCTTC. Its translation: CASSPQAGSYNEQFF. The gene calls are TRBV11-2 and TRBJ2-1, with 7 bases fitting TRBD2. The germline V gene has CDR1 SGHAT and CDR2 FQNNGV. Trimming cost V 5 bases and J 3 bases; bases outside gene matches: 7. This CDR3 has 15 residues.

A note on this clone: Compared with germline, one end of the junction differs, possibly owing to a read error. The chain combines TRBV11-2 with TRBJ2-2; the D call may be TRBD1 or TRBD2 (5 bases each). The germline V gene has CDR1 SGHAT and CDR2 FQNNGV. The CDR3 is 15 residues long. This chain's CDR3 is CASSLEGQNTGELFF. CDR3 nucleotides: TGTGCCAGCAGCCTAGAGGGGCAGAACACCGGGGAGCTGTTTTTT. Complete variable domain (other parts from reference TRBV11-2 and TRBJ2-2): EAGVAQSPRYKIIEKRQSVAFWCNPISGHATLYWYQQILGQGPKLLIQFQNNGVVDDSQLPKDRFSAERLKGVDSTLKIQPAKLEDSAVYLCASSLEGQNTGELFFGEGSRLTVL.

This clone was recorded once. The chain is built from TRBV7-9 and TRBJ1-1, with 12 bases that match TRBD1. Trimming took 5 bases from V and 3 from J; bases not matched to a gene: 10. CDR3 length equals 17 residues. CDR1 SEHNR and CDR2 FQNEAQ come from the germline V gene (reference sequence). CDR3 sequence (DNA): TGTGCCAGCAGCCATGGGGGACAGGGGGCGCGGGACACTGAAGCTTTCTTT. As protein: CASSHGGQGARDTEAFF.

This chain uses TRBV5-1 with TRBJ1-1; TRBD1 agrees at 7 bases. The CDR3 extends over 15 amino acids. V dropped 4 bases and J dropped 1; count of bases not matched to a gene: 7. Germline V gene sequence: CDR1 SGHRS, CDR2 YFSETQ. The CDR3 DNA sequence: TGCGCCAGCAGCAAGGTAGGACAGGCGAACACTGAAGCTTTCTTT. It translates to CASSKVGQANTEAFF.

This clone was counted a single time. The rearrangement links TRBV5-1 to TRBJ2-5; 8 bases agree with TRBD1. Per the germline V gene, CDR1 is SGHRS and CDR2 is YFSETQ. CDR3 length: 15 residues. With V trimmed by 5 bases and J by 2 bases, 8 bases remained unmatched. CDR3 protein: CASSGTGTGQETQYF. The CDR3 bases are TGCGCCAGCAGTGGGACCGGGACAGGACAAGAGACCCAGTACTTC.

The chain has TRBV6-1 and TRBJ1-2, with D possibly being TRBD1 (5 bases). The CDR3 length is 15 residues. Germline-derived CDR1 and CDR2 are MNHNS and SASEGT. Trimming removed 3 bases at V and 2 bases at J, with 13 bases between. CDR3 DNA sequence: TGTGCCAGCAGTGAGTTTACAGGACCGAACTATGGCTACACCTTC. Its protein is CASSEFTGPNYGYTF.

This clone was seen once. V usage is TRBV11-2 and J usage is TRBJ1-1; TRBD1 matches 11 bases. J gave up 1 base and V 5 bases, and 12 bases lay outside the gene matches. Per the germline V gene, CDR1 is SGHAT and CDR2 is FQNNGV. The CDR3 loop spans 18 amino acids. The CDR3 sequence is CASSIPRRTGGRNTEAFF. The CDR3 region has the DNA TGTGCCAGCAGCATCCCCCGCCGGACAGGGGGCCGGAACACTGAAGCTTTCTTT.

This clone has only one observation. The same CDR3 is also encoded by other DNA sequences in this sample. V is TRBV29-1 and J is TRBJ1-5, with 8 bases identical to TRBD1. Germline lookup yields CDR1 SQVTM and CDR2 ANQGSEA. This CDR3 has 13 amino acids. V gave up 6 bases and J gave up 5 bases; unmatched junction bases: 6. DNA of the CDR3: TGCAGCGTCGGGACAGGTGATTATCAGCCCCAGCATTTT. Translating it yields CSVGTGDYQPQHF. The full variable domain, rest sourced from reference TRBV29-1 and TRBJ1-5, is SAVISQKPSRDICQRGTSLTIQCQVDSQVTMMFWYRQQPGQSLTLIATANQGSEATYESGFVIDKFPISRPNLTFSTLTVSNMSPEDSSIYLCSVGTGDYQPQHFGDGTRLSIL.

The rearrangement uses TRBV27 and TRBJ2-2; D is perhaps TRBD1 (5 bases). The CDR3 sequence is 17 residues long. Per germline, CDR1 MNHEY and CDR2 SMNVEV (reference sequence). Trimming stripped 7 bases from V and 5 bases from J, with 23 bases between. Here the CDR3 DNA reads TGTGCCAGCATGGGTCCGACGGACCAGGGATATACCGGGGAGCTGTTTTTT. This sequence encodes CASMGPTDQGYTGELFF.

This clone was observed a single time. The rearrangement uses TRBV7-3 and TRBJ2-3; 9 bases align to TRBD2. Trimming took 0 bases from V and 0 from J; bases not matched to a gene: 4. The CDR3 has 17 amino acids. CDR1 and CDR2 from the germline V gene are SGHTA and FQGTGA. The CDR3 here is CASSLTSTSGSTDTQYF. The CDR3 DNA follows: TGTGCCAGCAGCTTAACGTCCACTAGCGGGAGCACAGATACGCAGTATTTT.

The DNA of the CDR3 is TGTGCCAGCGGGTTCTCCGTAATAGGAGGCGAGCAGTACTTC. It yields the protein CASGFSVIGGEQYF. This chain uses TRBV27 with TRBJ2-7, with D possibly TRBD2 on 5 matching bases. The germline CDR1 and CDR2 sequences are MNHEY and SMNVEV (reference sequence). The CDR3 is 14 amino acids. Trimming removed 8 bases at V and 6 bases at J, with 20 bases between.